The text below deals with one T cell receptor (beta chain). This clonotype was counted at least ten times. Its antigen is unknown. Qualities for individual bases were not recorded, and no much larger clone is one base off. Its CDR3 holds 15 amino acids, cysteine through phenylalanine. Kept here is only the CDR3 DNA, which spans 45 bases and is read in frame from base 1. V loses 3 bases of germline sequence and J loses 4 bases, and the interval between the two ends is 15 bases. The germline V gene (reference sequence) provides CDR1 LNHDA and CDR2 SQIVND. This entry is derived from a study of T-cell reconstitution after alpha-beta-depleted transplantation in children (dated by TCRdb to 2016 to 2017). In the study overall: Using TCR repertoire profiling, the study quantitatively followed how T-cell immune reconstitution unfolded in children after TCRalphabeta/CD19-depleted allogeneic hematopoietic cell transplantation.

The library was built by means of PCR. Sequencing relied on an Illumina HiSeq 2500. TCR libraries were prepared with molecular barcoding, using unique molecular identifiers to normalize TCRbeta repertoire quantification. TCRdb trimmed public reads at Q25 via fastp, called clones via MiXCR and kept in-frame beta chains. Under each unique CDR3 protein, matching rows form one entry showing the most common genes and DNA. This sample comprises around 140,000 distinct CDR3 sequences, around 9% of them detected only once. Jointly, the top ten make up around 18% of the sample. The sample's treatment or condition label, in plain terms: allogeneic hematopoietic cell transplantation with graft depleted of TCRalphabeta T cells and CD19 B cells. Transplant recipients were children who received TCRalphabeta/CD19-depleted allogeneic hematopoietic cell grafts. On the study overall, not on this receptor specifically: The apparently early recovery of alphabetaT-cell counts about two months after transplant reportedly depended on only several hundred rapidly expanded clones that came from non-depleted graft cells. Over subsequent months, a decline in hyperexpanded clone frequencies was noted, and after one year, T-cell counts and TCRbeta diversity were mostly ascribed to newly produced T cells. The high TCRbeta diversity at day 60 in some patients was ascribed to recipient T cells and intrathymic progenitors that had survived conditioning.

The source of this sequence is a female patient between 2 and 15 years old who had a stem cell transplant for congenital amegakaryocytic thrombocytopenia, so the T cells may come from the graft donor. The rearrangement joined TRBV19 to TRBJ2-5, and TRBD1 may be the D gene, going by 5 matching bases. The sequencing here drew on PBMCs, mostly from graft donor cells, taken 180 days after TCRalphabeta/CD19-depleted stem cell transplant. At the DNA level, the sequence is TGTGCCAGTAGTATGGGGCTGGGGATTGGAGAGACCCAGTACTTC. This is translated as CASSMGLGIGETQYF.